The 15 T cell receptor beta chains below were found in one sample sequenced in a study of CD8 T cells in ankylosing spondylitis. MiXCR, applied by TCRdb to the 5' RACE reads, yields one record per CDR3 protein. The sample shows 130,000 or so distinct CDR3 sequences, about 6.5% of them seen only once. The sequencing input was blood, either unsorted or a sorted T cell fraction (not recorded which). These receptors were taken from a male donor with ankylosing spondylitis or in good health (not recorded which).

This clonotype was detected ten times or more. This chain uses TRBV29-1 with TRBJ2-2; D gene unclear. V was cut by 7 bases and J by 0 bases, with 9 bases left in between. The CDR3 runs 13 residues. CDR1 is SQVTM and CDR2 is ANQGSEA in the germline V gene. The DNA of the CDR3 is TGCAGCGGGGAAGATTCGAACACCGGGGAGCTGTTTTTT. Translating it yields CSGEDSNTGELFF.

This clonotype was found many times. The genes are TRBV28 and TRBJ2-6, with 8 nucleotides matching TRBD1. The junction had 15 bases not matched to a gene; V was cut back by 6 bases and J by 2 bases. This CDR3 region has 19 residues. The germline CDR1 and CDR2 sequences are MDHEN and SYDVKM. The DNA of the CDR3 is TGTGCCAGCAGGCGAGGTTATCCGGGACAGGAGACTGGGGCCAACGTCCTGACTTTC. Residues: CASRRGYPGQETGANVLTF. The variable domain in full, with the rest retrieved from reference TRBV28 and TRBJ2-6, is DVKVTQSSRYLVKRTGEKVFLECVQDMDHENMFWYRQDPGLGLRLIYFSYDVKMKEKGDIPEGYSVSREKKERFSLILESASTNQTSMYLCASRRGYPGQETGANVLTFGAGSRLTVL.

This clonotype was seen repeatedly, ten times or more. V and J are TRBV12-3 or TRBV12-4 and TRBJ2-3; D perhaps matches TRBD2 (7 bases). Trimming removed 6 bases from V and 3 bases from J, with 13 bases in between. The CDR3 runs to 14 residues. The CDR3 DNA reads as TGTGCCAGCAGGGCCGGGGGGCGAACAGATACGCAGTATTTT. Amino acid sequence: CASRAGGRTDTQYF.

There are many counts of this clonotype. The CDR3 region has the DNA TGTGCCAGCAGTCCAGGGGGCTCTGGAAACACCATATATTTT. Protein sequence: CASSPGGSGNTIYF. The chain carries TRBV28 and TRBJ1-3; 7 nucleotides line up with TRBD1. V gave up 5 bases and J gave up 0 bases; unmatched junction bases: 1. Germline values: CDR1 MDHEN, CDR2 SYDVKM. This CDR3 region has 14 residues. Complete variable domain (other parts from reference TRBV28 and TRBJ1-3): DVKVTQSSRYLVKRTGEKVFLECVQDMDHENMFWYRQDPGLGLRLIYFSYDVKMKEKGDIPEGYSVSREKKERFSLILESASTNQTSMYLCASSPGGSGNTIYFGEGSWLTVV.

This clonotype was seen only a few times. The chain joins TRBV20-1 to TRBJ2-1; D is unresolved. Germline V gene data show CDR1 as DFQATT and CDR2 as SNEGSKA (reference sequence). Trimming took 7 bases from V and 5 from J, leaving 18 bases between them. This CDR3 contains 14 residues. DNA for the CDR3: TGCAGTGTTAATCCTAGGACCCAAAACAATGAGCAGTTCTTC. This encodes CSVNPRTQNNEQFF.

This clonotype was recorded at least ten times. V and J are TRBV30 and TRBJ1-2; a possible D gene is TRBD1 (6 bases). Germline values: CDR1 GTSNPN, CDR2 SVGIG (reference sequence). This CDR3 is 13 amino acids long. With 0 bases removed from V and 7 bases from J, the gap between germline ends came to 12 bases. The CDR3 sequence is CAWSVHRDSGYTF. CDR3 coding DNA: TGTGCCTGGAGTGTGCACAGGGATTCTGGCTACACCTTC.

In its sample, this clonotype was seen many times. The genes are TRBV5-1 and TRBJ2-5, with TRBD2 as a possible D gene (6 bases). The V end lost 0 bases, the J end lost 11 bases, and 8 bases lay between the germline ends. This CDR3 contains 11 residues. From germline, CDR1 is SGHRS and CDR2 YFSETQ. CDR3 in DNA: TGCGCCAGCAGCTTGGGGCGGGGTCAGTACTTC. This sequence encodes CASSLGRGQYF.

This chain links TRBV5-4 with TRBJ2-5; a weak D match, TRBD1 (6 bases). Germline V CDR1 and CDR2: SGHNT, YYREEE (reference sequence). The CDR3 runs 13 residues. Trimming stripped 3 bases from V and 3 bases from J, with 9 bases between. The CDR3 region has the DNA TGTGCCAGCAGCTGGAGACAGGAAGAGACCCAGTACTTC. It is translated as CASSWRQEETQYF.

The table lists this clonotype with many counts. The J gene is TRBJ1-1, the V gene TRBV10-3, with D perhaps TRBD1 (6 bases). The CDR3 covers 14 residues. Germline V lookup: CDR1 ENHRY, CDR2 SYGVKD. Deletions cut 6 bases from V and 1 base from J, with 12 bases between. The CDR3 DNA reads TGTGCCATCAGGGCCCGGACAGCGAACACTGAAGCTTTCTTT. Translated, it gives CAIRARTANTEAFF.

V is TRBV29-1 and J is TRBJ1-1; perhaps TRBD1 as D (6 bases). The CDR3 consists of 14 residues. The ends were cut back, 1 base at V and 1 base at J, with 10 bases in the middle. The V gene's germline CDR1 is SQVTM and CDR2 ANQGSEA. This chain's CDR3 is CSVEGGQWNTEAFF. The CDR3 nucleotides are TGCAGCGTTGAAGGAGGACAGTGGAACACTGAAGCTTTCTTT.

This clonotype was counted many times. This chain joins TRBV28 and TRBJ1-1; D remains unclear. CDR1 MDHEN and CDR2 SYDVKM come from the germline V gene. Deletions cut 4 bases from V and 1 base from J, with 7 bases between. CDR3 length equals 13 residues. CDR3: CASSSPRNTEAFF. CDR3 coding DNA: TGTGCCAGCAGTTCTCCCAGGAACACTGAAGCTTTCTTT.

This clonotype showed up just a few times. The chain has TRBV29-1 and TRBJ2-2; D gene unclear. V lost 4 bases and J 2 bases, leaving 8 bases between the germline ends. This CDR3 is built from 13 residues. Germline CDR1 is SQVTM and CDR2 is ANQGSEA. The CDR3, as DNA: TGCAGCGTTGCGCGCCCAAACACCGGGGAGCTGTTTTTT. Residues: CSVARPNTGELFF.

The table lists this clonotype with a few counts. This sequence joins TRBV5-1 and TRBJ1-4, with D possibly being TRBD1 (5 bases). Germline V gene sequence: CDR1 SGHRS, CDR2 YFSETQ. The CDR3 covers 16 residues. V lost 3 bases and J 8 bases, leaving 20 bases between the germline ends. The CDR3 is CASSWDPGAKGEKLFF. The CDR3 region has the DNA TGCGCCAGCAGCTGGGACCCCGGGGCCAAGGGAGAAAAACTGTTTTTT.

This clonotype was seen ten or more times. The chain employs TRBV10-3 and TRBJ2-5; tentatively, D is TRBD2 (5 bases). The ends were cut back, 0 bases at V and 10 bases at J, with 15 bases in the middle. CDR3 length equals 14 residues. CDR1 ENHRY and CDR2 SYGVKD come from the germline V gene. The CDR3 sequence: CAISESSGTSDQYF. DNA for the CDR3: TGTGCCATCAGTGAGTCGAGCGGAACCAGCGACCAGTACTTC.

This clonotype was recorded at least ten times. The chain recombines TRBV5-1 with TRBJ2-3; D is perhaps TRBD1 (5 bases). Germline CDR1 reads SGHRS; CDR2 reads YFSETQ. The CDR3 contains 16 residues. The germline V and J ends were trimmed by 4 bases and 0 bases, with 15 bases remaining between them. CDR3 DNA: TGCGCCAGCAGCCCGACAGCCTCTACTAGCACAGATACGCAGTATTTT. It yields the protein CASSPTASTSTDTQYF.